This T cell receptor (beta chain) originates from a study of healthy donors' naive CD4 and CD8 T cells (dated by TCRdb to the mid-2010s). For the study in its entirety: The donors were selected to cover three age groups of six people each (20-25, 40-50 and 60-70 years), had a mean age of roughly 44, and were half female. The study sequenced rearranged TCR alpha and beta chains from naive CD4+ and CD8+ T cells to test how TCR variation relates to lineage commitment. The peripheral blood mononuclear cells came from some 19 individuals who were healthy and unrelated. Donors were HLA-typed by sequencing at HLA-A, -B, -C, -DRB1, -DQB1 and -DPB1 using the SBTexcellerator protocol, an ABI3130xl analyzer and SBTengine software. For TCR alpha, a new primer set was designed to cover all functional IMGT alpha gene variants, and all other steps followed the beta-chain workflow. Overall study outcomes, separate from this receptor: In both chains, CD4+ lineage was linked to a positively charged CDR3, whereas CD8+ lineage was linked to a negatively charged CDR3. Naive CD4+ and CD8+ cells reportedly showed biased usage of most V and J gene segments, and this bias was consistent across donors and independent of HLA genotype. The study did not directly address whether homeostatic proliferation of naive T cells might have biased the repertoire. Because alpha and beta chains were sequenced in bulk and could not be paired, the effects of the two chains in combination were not assessed. Taken together, V genes, J genes and CDR3 charge appeared to account for roughly 13% of the variance in CD4/CD8 propensity, acting in a largely additive way.

The data were produced on a 454 GS FLX Titanium. A previously published linear amplification protocol was used to build TCR libraries from around 460 ng of total RNA. The Roche/454 Genome Sequencer with Titanium chemistry was used for sequencing. On the study's bioinformatics: A total of 65,000 to 100,000 rearranged TCR alpha transcripts were sequenced from about 5 of the healthy donors. Unique TCR clonotypes were defined by the CDR3 junction under IMGT nomenclature, and duplicate transcripts were removed. In R 2.13.0, logistic regression modeled CD4 versus CD8 status on V and J genes, adjusting for donor effects, with Bonferroni correction for multiple testing. Using fastp trimming at Q25 and MiXCR clonotype assembly, TCRdb reanalyzed the public sequencing data and kept in-frame beta chains. Identical CDR3 protein sequences are pooled into one entry, listed with their most common genes and DNA. The V and J calls were determined by TCRdb, not by the authors. The sample has about 180,000 distinct CDR3 sequences on record, about 74% of them singletons. The ten most abundant clones make up about 2.3% of the sample.

Note on this clonotype: This clone's antigen is unknown. Within one base of it there is no much larger clone, and no base qualities were kept.

For this chain, trimming is 4 bases at the V end and 5 bases at the J end, and the number of junction bases without a gene match is 11. The CDR3, cysteine through phenylalanine, is 15 amino acids long. CDR3 DNA is the only sequence kept; it has 45 bases, read in frame from the first base. In the germline V gene (reference sequence), CDR1 corresponds to LNHNV and CDR2 to YYDKDF. Cells with a CD4+CD8-CD45RO-CD45RA+ profile were isolated by FACS and defined as naive CD4+ T cells, and those with a CD8+CD4-CD45RA+CD27bright profile were defined as naive CD8+ T cells. The antibodies used for sorting targeted CD4 (RPA-T4), CD8 (SK1), CD27 (O323), CD45RA (HI100) and CD45RO (UCHL1).

This chain joins TRBV15 to TRBJ2-7, and 7 junction bases match TRBD1. The material sequenced was naive CD4+ and CD8+ T cells sorted from blood, pooled from several donors. The cell subset or site label, read with the paper, signifies: FACS-sorted naive CD4+ (CD45RO-CD45RA+) and naive CD8+ (CD45RA+CD27bright) T cells. The origin of this receptor is a pool of human donors in good health; the sample pools cells from several healthy donors. The CDR3 reads CATSIRQGSLDEQYF. Here is the DNA: TGTGCCACCAGCATAAGACAGGGATCCCTCGACGAGCAGTACTTC.